Below are 8 T cell receptor beta chains sequenced from a single sample in a study of Graves' ophthalmopathy and Graves' hyperthyroidism. RNA served as the template for amplifying TCR beta CDR3 regions. Scientists carried out first-round RT-PCR using HTBI primers and then a second-round multiplex PCR. TCRdb fed the multiplex PCR reads into MiXCR, producing one record per CDR3 protein. The sample lists fewer than 400,000 distinct CDR3 sequences; 18% were seen once. The material sequenced was peripheral blood. These receptors were collected from a woman under 30 with Graves' ophthalmopathy.

The sample holds many counts of this clonotype. V usage is TRBV11-2 and J usage is TRBJ2-7; possibly TRBD1 or TRBD2 for D (5 bases each). V dropped 3 bases and J dropped 12 bases, with 15 bases sitting between them. Germline V lookup: CDR1 SGHAT, CDR2 FQNNGV. The CDR3 contains 12 residues. The CDR3 DNA reads as TGTGCCAGCAGCTTTCGAAGGGACCCGCCGTACTTC. It specifies CASSFRRDPPYF. The full variable domain, completed using reference TRBV11-2 and TRBJ2-7, is EAGVAQSPRYKIIEKRQSVAFWCNPISGHATLYWYQQILGQGPKLLIQFQNNGVVDDSQLPKDRFSAERLKGVDSTLKIQPAKLEDSAVYLCASSFRRDPPYFGPGTRLTVT.

This clonotype occurred many times. J is TRBJ1-2 and V is TRBV7-9; no definite D call. The CDR3 loop spans 13 amino acids. The germline V gene has CDR1 SEHNR and CDR2 FQNEAQ (reference sequence). The germline V and J ends were trimmed by 3 bases and 0 bases, with 5 bases remaining between them. The CDR3 DNA reads TGTGCCAGCAGCTTCCTTACTAACTATGGCTACACCTTC. Translated: CASSFLTNYGYTF.

This clonotype has only a few counts. The chain combines TRBV12-5 with TRBJ1-1; D remains ambiguous. Germline CDR1 LGHNT, CDR2 FRNRAP. V gave up 4 bases and J gave up 3 bases, with 9 bases separating them. The CDR3 is made up of 13 amino acids. The chain's CDR3 is CASGSLEDTEAFF. The CDR3 DNA sequence: TGTGCTAGTGGTTCATTGGAGGACACTGAAGCTTTCTTT.

This clonotype has a count of ten or more. The CDR3 loop reads CASSDTLTGALETEAFF. The CDR3 nucleotides are TGTGCCAGCTCCGATACCTTGACAGGAGCCTTGGAGACTGAAGCTTTCTTT. The chain is built from TRBV6-4 and TRBJ1-1; possible D gene TRBD1, 6 bases. This CDR3 contains 17 residues. V shed 8 bases and J shed 5 bases, with 27 bases lying between them. Per germline, CDR1 MRHNA and CDR2 SNTAGT.

Many counts were recorded for this clonotype. This rearrangement joins TRBV7-2 to TRBJ2-7; TRBD2 aligns across 10 bases. Germline CDR1 reads SGHTA; CDR2 reads FQGNSA. The CDR3 totals 17 residues. After removal of 5 bases from V and 2 bases from J, the junction contained 12 bases not matched to a gene. In DNA, the CDR3 is TGTGCCAGCAGCGAACCCTCACTAGCGGGGTTTACCTACGAGCAGTACTTC. Translation: CASSEPSLAGFTYEQYF. Drawing the rest from reference TRBV7-2 and TRBJ2-7, the complete variable domain is GAGVSQSPSNKVTEKGKDVELRCDPISGHTALYWYRQSLGQGLEFLIYFQGNSAPDKSGLPSDRFSAERTGGSVSTLTIQRTQQEDSAVYLCASSEPSLAGFTYEQYFGPGTRLTVT.

This clonotype was seen at least ten times. This chain links TRBV10-3 with TRBJ2-5; 10 nucleotides align to TRBD1. Germline trimming cut 6 bases from V and 2 bases from J; bases unmatched to any gene: 6. There are 15 residues in the CDR3. CDR1 and CDR2 (germline): ENHRY, SYGVKD. For the CDR3, the DNA is TGTGCCATCAGCCGGACAGGGGGGGGACAAGAGACCCAGTACTTC. Translated: CAISRTGGGQETQYF.

Remarks on this clonotype: One end of the junction varies from germline; a read error may be responsible. The rearrangement links TRBV24-1 to TRBJ1-5, with a tentative D call TRBD1 (5 bases). This CDR3 comprises 20 residues. Germline lookup yields CDR1 KGHDR and CDR2 SFDVKD. CDR3 DNA sequence: TGTGCCACCAGTGAGATCCCGCGACAGAGAGCTCAAGGTAGCAATCGGCCCCAGCATTTT. Translating gives CATSEIPRQRAQGSNRPQHF.

This clonotype showed up many times. The chain links TRBV6-4 to TRBJ2-2; D remains ambiguous. V was cut by 2 bases and J by 3 bases, with 4 bases left in between. Germline CDR1 is MRHNA and CDR2 is SNTAGT. The CDR3 length is 13 residues. The CDR3 region has the DNA TGTGCCAGCAGTGACAGGGACACCGGGGAGCTGTTTTTT. Its protein product is CASSDRDTGELFF.